This T cell receptor (beta chain) was observed in a study of shared T cell receptors in the human thymus. The CDR3 covers 15 residues. V dropped 5 bases and J dropped 4; count of bases not matched to a gene: 10. Germline values: CDR1 MNHEY, CDR2 SMNVEV (reference sequence). Method: immunoSEQ multiplex PCR; TCRdb's copy keeps in-frame clones and lacks some. The sample yields 500,000 to 750,000 clones, approximately 88% seen once. The sample also formed part of further work on human thymus T cells.

This clonotype was sampled from a boy less than two years old with a congenital heart defect. Sequencing was carried out using thymocytes. V and J are TRBV27 and TRBJ2-7, with TRBD1 identical over 8 bases. CDR3 sequence (DNA): TGTGCCAGCAGTCCGACAGGGGCTCCCCTTTACGAGCAGTACTTC. Residues: CASSPTGAPLYEQYF.